These 20 T cell receptor beta chains originate from one sample sequenced in a study of blood T cells in healthy people across ages. Primers used in a second PCR of about 7 to 12 cycles were a sample-barcoded 5' primer and a J-beta primer mix. TCRdb re-derived calls from the 5' RACE reads in MiXCR, one entry per CDR3 protein. Seen here are about 800,000 distinct CDR3 sequences, roughly 25% observed once, and the top ten hold under 4.5%. The same data also went into a second study, on T cells of mothers and their children.

Sequenced input: blood. All receptors come from a boy under 18 in good health.

This clonotype has only a few counts. Just one base apart from a much larger clone, this may be a read error. This rearrangement joins TRBV6-2 or TRBV6-3 to TRBJ2-5, with D maybe TRBD1 (5 bases). Trimming took 6 bases from V and 2 from J, leaving 19 bases between them. Germline V gene sequence: CDR1 MNHEY, CDR2 SVGEGT. The length of the CDR3 is 16 residues. CDR3 residues: CASRKLRWGKQETQYF. In DNA form, the CDR3 reads TGTGCCAGCAGGAAGTTACGTTGGGGCAAGCAAGAGACCCAGTACTTC.

This clonotype was picked up a small number of times. V is TRBV15 and J is TRBJ2-3; the match to TRBD2 covers 9 bases. The CDR3 covers 16 residues. V lost 0 bases and J lost 5; bases outside the gene matches: 6. Germline V CDR1 and CDR2: LNHNV, YYDKDF (reference sequence). The DNA for the CDR3 is TGTGCCACCAGCAGAGAGCGGGGGGGTCCCCTAGATACGCAGTATTTT. This translates into CATSRERGGPLDTQYF.

This clonotype showed up just a few times. The chain uses TRBV20-1 and TRBJ2-7, with 7 bases fitting TRBD2. Germline V gives CDR1 DFQATT, CDR2 SNEGSKA (reference sequence). This CDR3 region has 14 residues. With 1 base clipped from V and 5 bases from J, the junction kept 8 bases outside the gene matches. The CDR3 coding sequence is TGCAGTGCTAGAGCGGCTAGCGGAGACCACGAGCAGTACTTC. This sequence encodes CSARAASGDHEQYF.

The chain recombines TRBV6-2 or TRBV6-3 with TRBJ2-5; TRBD2 might be the D (6 bases). The tail of the sequence fits TRBJ2-1 better, so the J call may be wrong. Germline V gene sequence: CDR1 MNHEY, CDR2 SVGEGT. This CDR3 comprises 15 residues. CDR3 DNA sequence: TGTGCCAGCAGTAAAAGCGGGTCCTGGGTAGATGAGCAGTTCTTC. This encodes CASSKSGSWVDEQFF.

The sample holds a few counts of this clonotype. The genes are TRBV20-1 and TRBJ2-1, with D uncertain. The germline CDR1 and CDR2 sequences are DFQATT and SNEGSKA (reference sequence). V lost 2 bases to trimming and J lost 3 bases, with 2 bases between them. The CDR3 loop spans 11 amino acids. The CDR3 is CSARIYNEQFF. In DNA form, the CDR3 reads TGCAGTGCTAGAATCTACAATGAGCAGTTCTTC.

There are a few counts of this clonotype. V and J are TRBV3-1 and TRBJ1-5; 8 bases are a match to TRBD1. This CDR3 comprises 15 residues. Germline lookup yields CDR1 LGHDT and CDR2 YNNKEL (reference sequence). The ends lost 0 bases at V and 4 bases at J; junction bases unmatched: 2. The CDR3: CASSQDDRGNQPQHF. CDR3 bases: TGTGCCAGCAGCCAAGATGACAGGGGTAATCAGCCCCAGCATTTT.

This clonotype was seen only a few times. CDR3 sequence (DNA): TGTGCCAGCAGAAGCCTAGCGGGGGGGTTTTCCGGGGAGCTGTTTTTT. It translates to CASRSLAGGFSGELFF. The chain recombines TRBV27 with TRBJ2-2; TRBD2 agrees at 12 bases. This CDR3 spans 16 amino acids. Looked up from germline, CDR1 is MNHEY and CDR2 is SMNVEV (reference sequence). Germline trimming cut 6 bases from V and 6 bases from J; bases unmatched to any gene: 8.

The chain has TRBV4-3 and TRBJ2-2, with 12 bases aligning to TRBD2. This CDR3 has 18 residues. Germline CDR1 is LGHNA and CDR2 is YSLEER. The trim removed 1 base at V and 1 base at J, leaving 4 bases unmatched. This CDR3 reads CASSQASGRAGNTGELFF. Written as DNA, the CDR3 is TGCGCCAGCAGCCAAGCTAGCGGGAGGGCCGGGAACACCGGGGAGCTGTTTTTT.

This chain links TRBV28 with TRBJ2-1; TRBD2 aligns across 12 bases. The J call may be in error: the DNA end matches TRBJ2-5 better. Germline V gene lookup returns CDR1 MDHEN and CDR2 SYDVKM. The CDR3 covers 14 residues. The CDR3 DNA sequence: TGTGCCAGCAGTTGGACTAGCGGGGAGGAGACCCAGTACTTC. It translates to CASSWTSGEETQYF.

The genes are TRBV6-6 and TRBJ2-7; 7 positions agree with TRBD2. The germline V gene has CDR1 MNHNY and CDR2 SVGAGI (reference sequence). V lost 0 bases to trimming and J lost 0 bases; unmatched junction nucleotides: 5. This CDR3 has 16 amino acids. Here the CDR3 reads CASSYSGGRSSYEQYF. The CDR3 nucleotides read TGTGCCAGCAGTTACTCCGGGGGGAGGAGCTCCTACGAGCAGTACTTC.

The rearrangement uses TRBV11-2 and TRBJ2-3, with 9 bases matching TRBD1. Germline V gene data show CDR1 as SGHAT and CDR2 as FQNNGV. The CDR3 has 14 amino acids. V was pared by 4 bases and J by 5 bases, with 4 bases of the junction left unmatched. The CDR3 sequence: CASSSDRGIDTQYF. DNA for the CDR3: TGTGCCAGCAGCTCTGACAGGGGGATAGATACGCAGTATTTT.

In its sample, this clonotype was seen a few times. V gene TRBV7-2 combines with J gene TRBJ2-1; a weak D match, TRBD2 (6 bases). The better agreement between TRBJ2-5 and the DNA end casts doubt on the J call. This CDR3 spans 15 amino acids. Looked up from germline, CDR1 is SGHTA and CDR2 is FQGNSA. CDR3 region: CASSLGWGVYETQYF. The DNA of the CDR3 is TGTGCCAGCAGCTTAGGTTGGGGGGTCTACGAGACCCAGTACTTC.

The rearrangement joins TRBV27 to TRBJ1-3; D is unclear. CDR3 length: 14 residues. V shed 5 bases and J shed 4 bases, with 12 bases lying between them. Germline CDR1 reads MNHEY; CDR2 reads SMNVEV (reference sequence). CDR3 coding DNA: TGTGCCAGCAGTAATTTATTAGACGGAAACACCATATATTTT. Its protein is CASSNLLDGNTIYF.

This clonotype was seen a handful of times. This sequence joins TRBV27 and TRBJ2-7; a possible D gene is TRBD1 (5 bases). This CDR3 has 14 residues. Germline CDR1 MNHEY, CDR2 SMNVEV (reference sequence). The V gene lost 2 bases and the J gene lost 3 bases, with 11 bases spanning the gap. The CDR3: CASSLDGQNYEQYF. CDR3 sequence (DNA): TGTGCCAGCAGTTTAGACGGACAAAACTACGAGCAGTACTTC.

The V and J genes are TRBV12-3 or TRBV12-4 and TRBJ2-4, with D unclear. Trimming took off 6 bases at V and 6 bases at J, with 12 bases between the two ends. The CDR3 runs to 13 residues. CDR3 in DNA: TGTGCCAGCAGGGGTCCGTGGGGAAACATTCAGTACTTC. Its translation is CASRGPWGNIQYF.

The CDR3 spells CASRGSVAADTQYF. CDR3 DNA sequence: TGTGCCAGCAGAGGCAGTGTGGCGGCAGATACGCAGTATTTT. V usage is TRBV28 and J usage is TRBJ2-3, with D hard to call. CDR1 is MDHEN and CDR2 is SYDVKM in the germline V gene. The CDR3 is 14 amino acids. V gave up 6 bases and J gave up 4 bases, with 14 bases separating them.

For the CDR3, the DNA is TGCGCCAGCAGCCCGAGTAGGACAGGGGACTACGAGCAGTACTTC. It encodes CASSPSRTGDYEQYF. The gene calls are TRBV4-3 and TRBJ2-7; the match to TRBD1 covers 9 bases. Losses at the gene ends were 4 bases for V and 3 bases for J; bases not matched to a gene: 7. Germline values: CDR1 LGHNA, CDR2 YSLEER. The CDR3 sequence is 15 residues long.

V is TRBV24-1 and J is TRBJ1-3, with D unresolved. CDR1 KGHDR and CDR2 SFDVKD come from the germline V gene. The CDR3 is 12 amino acids. Trimming took 6 bases from V and 8 from J, leaving 10 bases between them. CDR3 in DNA: TGTGCCACCAGTTTTATGAGTGACACCATATATTTT. As protein: CATSFMSDTIYF.

There are a few counts of this clonotype. J is TRBJ1-2 and V is TRBV28, with TRBD1 matching 9 bases. Trimming took 1 base from V and 2 from J; bases not matched to a gene: 5. Germline V gene sequence: CDR1 MDHEN, CDR2 SYDVKM. This CDR3 is built from 16 residues. The DNA for the CDR3 is TGTGCCAGCAGTTTATTCCACAGGGGGCAAAACTATGGCTACACCTTC. Translation: CASSLFHRGQNYGYTF.

This clonotype was counted a few times. The chain combines TRBV20-1 with TRBJ1-1; D is possibly TRBD1 (5 bases). Germline V lookup: CDR1 DFQATT, CDR2 SNEGSKA (reference sequence). CDR3 length: 14 amino acids. V lost 0 bases and J lost 1, with 9 bases in between. CDR3 region: CSARDWGRNTEAFF. The DNA for the CDR3 is TGCAGTGCTAGAGATTGGGGGAGGAACACTGAAGCTTTCTTT.